Below are 25 T cell receptor beta chains sequenced from a single sample in a study of Graves' ophthalmopathy and Graves' hyperthyroidism. RNA transcripts were the template, and TCR beta CDR3 regions were amplified from them. An initial RT-PCR round employing HTBI primers preceded a second-round multiplex PCR. TCRdb itself ran the multiplex PCR reads through MiXCR, one entry per CDR3 protein. Of a few hundred thousand distinct CDR3 sequences detected, 17% appear once; the ten largest clones hold about 2.4%. The sample comprised peripheral blood. All receptors come from an adult woman with stable Graves' hyperthyroidism.

This clonotype was detected many times. V gene TRBV6-2 or TRBV6-3 combines with J gene TRBJ1-2; D is uncertain. Germline V gene data show CDR1 as MNHEY and CDR2 as SVGEGT. This CDR3 has 14 residues. V lost 2 bases and J 2 bases, leaving 9 bases between the germline ends. CDR3 nucleotide sequence: TGTGCCAGCAGTTACACGGCCAGAAACTATGGCTACACCTTC. Amino acids: CASSYTARNYGYTF.

In its sample, this clonotype was seen many times. The V and J genes are TRBV11-2 and TRBJ2-7; D gene unclear. The CDR3 extends over 15 amino acids. Germline V gene data show CDR1 as SGHAT and CDR2 as FQNNGV. Trimming took 2 bases from V and 0 from J, leaving 11 bases between them. The CDR3 region is CASSLIPDNSYEQYF. The CDR3 DNA reads as TGTGCCAGCAGCTTAATCCCCGATAACTCCTACGAGCAGTACTTC.

This clonotype has only a few counts. The J gene is TRBJ1-3, the V gene TRBV5-6; TRBD1 aligns across 9 bases. Germline assignment: CDR1 SGHDT and CDR2 YYEEEE. The junction had 8 bases not matched to a gene; V was cut back by 0 bases and J by 10 bases. The CDR3 runs 15 residues. The CDR3 region has the DNA TGTGCCAGCAGCTTGGCAGGGACAGGGACTCGGACCATATATTTT. Its translation is CASSLAGTGTRTIYF.

This clonotype came up many times. This sequence joins TRBV20-1 and TRBJ2-5, with D maybe TRBD1 (5 bases). Germline V CDR1 and CDR2: DFQATT, SNEGSKA (reference sequence). This CDR3 has 14 residues. V was shortened by 6 bases and J by 0 bases, with 14 bases between the two germline ends. The CDR3 bases are TGCAGTGCCATCCCGGCAGGGAACCAAGAGACCCAGTACTTC. This codes for CSAIPAGNQETQYF.

On this clonotype: An end of the junction differs from the germline gene, which may be a read error. This rearrangement joins TRBV4-1 to TRBJ2-2; D gene uncertain. From germline, CDR1 is MGHRA and CDR2 YSYEKL. This CDR3 region has 14 residues. The CDR3 here is CASSQGVEYGELFF. The CDR3 DNA is TGCGCCAGCAGTCAAGGCGTAGAGTACGGGGAGCTGTTTTTT.

Note on this clonotype: The CDR3 carries no conserved terminal phenylalanine or tryptophan, so it likely arises from a read error. The rearrangement uses TRBV28 and TRBJ1-1; D unclear. From germline, CDR1 is MDHEN and CDR2 SYDVKM. The CDR3 runs to 13 residues. This CDR3 reads CASGLTRNTEAFL. The CDR3 region has the DNA TGTGCCAGCGGTTTAACCAGGAACACTGAAGCTTTCTTG.

This rearrangement joins TRBV12-3 or TRBV12-4 to TRBJ2-7, with 8 bases matching TRBD2. The CDR3 is 16 amino acids. The J segment lost 2 bases and the V segment lost 6 bases, leaving 12 bases of the junction unmatched. CDR3 amino acids: CASSPIAGGKPYEQYF. The CDR3 DNA is TGTGCCAGCAGCCCCATCGCGGGAGGAAAACCCTACGAGCAGTACTTC.

This clonotype was detected ten times or more. The germline gene is not matched at one end of the junction; a read error may be the cause. The chain is built from TRBV12-5 and TRBJ2-5; D remains unclear. CDR3 length: 11 amino acids. Per the germline V gene, CDR1 is LGHNT and CDR2 is FRNRAP. The DNA of the CDR3 is TGTGCTAGTGGTTTGGAGACTGTGTCGAACTTC. Amino acids: CASGLETVSNF.

In its sample, this clonotype was seen many times. The chain has TRBV6-1 and TRBJ2-7; 9 nucleotides agree with TRBD2. Germline V CDR1 and CDR2: MNHNS, SASEGT. With V trimmed by 4 bases and J by 7 bases, 11 bases remained unmatched. This CDR3 comprises 15 residues. This CDR3 is CASSASGEGGSEQYF. DNA for the CDR3: TGTGCCAGCAGTGCTAGCGGGGAGGGAGGATCTGAGCAGTACTTC.

Notes on this clonotype: This may be a read error, as it is one base from a much larger clone. The rearrangement uses TRBV12-3 or TRBV12-4 and TRBJ1-3; D call uncertain. This CDR3 is built from 16 residues. CDR3 residues: CASSLRGQSSGDTIYF. CDR3 DNA sequence: TGTGCCAGCAGTTTACGAGGCCAGAGCTCTGGAGACACCATATATTTT.

This clonotype was recorded at least ten times. The rearrangement uses TRBV27 and TRBJ1-1; D might be TRBD1 (5 bases). V lost 2 bases to trimming and J lost 1 base, with 11 bases between them. This CDR3 contains 15 residues. Germline V CDR1 and CDR2: MNHEY, SMNVEV (reference sequence). The CDR3: CASSLSPGQNTEAFF. CDR3 DNA: TGTGCCAGCAGTTTAAGCCCCGGACAGAACACTGAAGCTTTCTTT.

This clonotype occurred many times. The CDR3 sequence is CSVDSQGYTEAFF. The CDR3 bases are TGCAGCGTTGATTCGCAGGGGTACACTGAAGCTTTCTTT. The V and J genes are TRBV29-1 and TRBJ1-1; D is perhaps TRBD1 (6 bases). The CDR3 has 13 amino acids. V lost 3 bases and J lost 3, with 11 bases in between. From germline, CDR1 is SQVTM and CDR2 ANQGSEA.

The J gene is TRBJ2-3, the V gene TRBV7-8; a possible D gene is TRBD1 (7 bases). The CDR3 sequence is 15 residues long. The ends were cut back, 4 bases at V and 0 bases at J, with 11 bases in the middle. Looked up from germline, CDR1 is SGHVS and CDR2 is FQNEAQ. The CDR3 DNA sequence: TGTGCCAGCAGCTCGCGGGACAGAAGCACAGATACGCAGTATTTT. It encodes CASSSRDRSTDTQYF.

V gene TRBV25-1 combines with J gene TRBJ1-1, with 7 bases aligning to TRBD1. CDR1 is MGHDK, CDR2 SYGVNS, per germline. V was pared by 3 bases and J by 0 bases, with 4 bases of the junction left unmatched. This CDR3 comprises 15 residues. CDR3 loop: CASSDHRGMNTEAFF. As DNA, the CDR3 is TGTGCCAGCAGTGATCACAGGGGTATGAACACTGAAGCTTTCTTT.

The sample holds many counts of this clonotype. The J gene is TRBJ2-7, the V gene TRBV4-3; possibly TRBD1 for D (7 bases). The CDR3 contains 15 residues. The V and J ends lost 3 bases and 2 bases respectively, with 14 bases between them. Germline CDR1 LGHNA, CDR2 YSLEER. This CDR3 is CASSQGGGTAYEQYF. DNA of the CDR3: TGCGCCAGCAGCCAGGGCGGAGGGACAGCCTACGAGCAGTACTTC.

This clonotype was observed many times. V is TRBV6-5 and J is TRBJ2-2; 7 bases map to TRBD2. The CDR3 is 13 residues long. Looked up from germline, CDR1 is MNHEY and CDR2 is SVGAGI. Trimming at V came to 5 bases and at J to 8 bases, leaving 5 bases not matched to a gene. The CDR3 bases are TGTGCCAGCAGTCCGACTAGCTTAGGGGAGCTGTTTTTT. Translating it yields CASSPTSLGELFF.

This clonotype was recorded at least ten times. This is likely a read error, given that the CDR3 carries no conserved phenylalanine or tryptophan at its end. The chain carries TRBV28 and TRBJ2-7, with TRBD2 matching over 7 bases. The CDR3 extends over 14 amino acids. Germline V gene lookup returns CDR1 MDHEN and CDR2 SYDVKM. The ends lost 7 bases at V and 1 base at J; junction bases unmatched: 7. The DNA of the CDR3 is TGTGCCAGCACCCGGGACTACGCATCCTACGAGCAGTACCTC. Its protein is CASTRDYASYEQYL.

On this clonotype: A read error may be the cause here, since a much bigger clone is one base away. The genes are TRBV13 and TRBJ1-2; perhaps TRBD1 as D (5 bases). CDR3 length: 15 residues. Germline V lookup: CDR1 PRHDT, CDR2 FYEKMQ (reference sequence). The chain's CDR3 is CASSLGGQGIYGYAF. The CDR3 nucleotides read TGTGCCAGCAGCTTAGGCGGGCAGGGAATCTATGGCTACGCCTTC.

The rearrangement links TRBV7-8 to TRBJ1-2; TRBD1 is a possible D gene (5 bases). CDR1 and CDR2 (germline): SGHVS, FQNEAQ. This CDR3 comprises 15 residues. V was shortened by 5 bases and J by 5 bases, with 18 bases between the two germline ends. The DNA of the CDR3 is TGTGCCAGCAGCCGGGGGAGGTTCTCCCCTTATGGCTACACCTTC. Amino acid sequence: CASSRGRFSPYGYTF.

This clonotype was counted many times. The chain uses TRBV19 and TRBJ2-7, with 7 bases lining up with TRBD2. CDR3 length: 16 amino acids. Germline CDR1 reads LNHDA; CDR2 reads SQIVND (reference sequence). With 5 bases clipped from V and 0 bases from J, the junction kept 10 bases outside the gene matches. DNA of the CDR3: TGTGCCAGTAGTCATGGACTAGTTCTGAGCTCCTACGAGCAGTACTTC. Translating gives CASSHGLVLSSYEQYF.

This clonotype was counted many times. The chain joins TRBV20-1 to TRBJ2-6; D possibly corresponds to TRBD2 (6 bases). Germline-derived CDR1 and CDR2 are DFQATT and SNEGSKA (reference sequence). The length of the CDR3 is 17 residues. V lost 0 bases and J lost 0, with 12 bases in between. The DNA for the CDR3 is TGCAGTGCTAGAGAGGGACGGGGGAGCTCTGGGGCCAACGTCCTGACTTTC. It specifies CSAREGRGSSGANVLTF.

In its sample, this clonotype was seen many times. The V gene is TRBV20-1, the J gene TRBJ1-3, with 8 bases aligning to TRBD1. With 0 bases clipped from V and 2 bases from J, the junction kept 3 bases outside the gene matches. Germline-derived CDR1 and CDR2 are DFQATT and SNEGSKA (reference sequence). The CDR3 totals 15 residues. The CDR3 sequence: CSARDPRGPGNTIYF. The CDR3 nucleotides are TGCAGTGCTAGAGATCCCAGGGGGCCTGGAAACACCATATATTTT.

This sequence joins TRBV6-1 and TRBJ2-7; no firm D call. The germline V gene has CDR1 MNHNS and CDR2 SASEGT. V was cut by 6 bases and J by 6 bases, with 12 bases left in between. The CDR3 extends over 12 amino acids. CDR3 amino acids: CASSGAVREQYF. DNA for the CDR3: TGTGCCAGCAGCGGAGCAGTGCGCGAGCAGTACTTC.

This clonotype has a handful of counts. The rearrangement uses TRBV11-2 and TRBJ2-3, with D uncertain. CDR3 length equals 15 residues. V was cut by 0 bases and J by 3 bases, with 10 bases left in between. Germline CDR1 and CDR2: SGHAT and FQNNGV. The CDR3 nucleotides read TGTGCCAGCAGCTTAGATAGGGTGAGGACAGATACGCAGTATTTT. Its protein product is CASSLDRVRTDTQYF.

This clonotype was found many times. The rearrangement uses TRBV6-2 or TRBV6-3 and TRBJ2-7; D not resolved. V shed 6 bases and J shed 2 bases, with 14 bases lying between them. Per the germline V gene, CDR1 is MNHEY and CDR2 is SVGEGT. The CDR3 has 14 residues. The CDR3 loop reads CASSRPGVTYEQYF. The DNA of the CDR3 is TGTGCCAGCAGCCGCCCCGGCGTAACCTACGAGCAGTACTTC.